These 15 T cell receptor beta chains were all obtained from the same sample, sequenced in a study of T-cell memory formation after mild COVID-19. TCRdb fed the 5' RACE reads into MiXCR, producing one record per CDR3 protein. The data show roughly 160,000 distinct CDR3 sequences, with 10% to 15% seen just once and roughly 3.4% held by the top ten. The sequencing input was PBMCs or a T cell subset sorted from them (not recorded which). These receptors came from a man aged 18 to 30 who had mild COVID-19 (a few samples of this study predate the infection). Cell type and time point are not known.

This sequence joins TRBV4-1 and TRBJ1-5; TRBD1 aligns across 7 bases. J lost 8 bases, V lost 1 base, and 5 bases had no gene match. Germline V gene lookup returns CDR1 MGHRA and CDR2 YSYEKL. The CDR3 runs to 14 residues. The CDR3 reads CASSQGGRGKPQHF. The CDR3 DNA reads as TGCGCCAGCAGCCAAGGCGGCAGGGGGAAGCCCCAGCATTTT.

This chain connects TRBV7-2 to TRBJ1-6; 11 bases line up with TRBD1. Losses at the gene ends were 5 bases for V and 9 bases for J; bases not matched to a gene: 9. This CDR3 has 16 amino acids. Germline lookup yields CDR1 SGHTA and CDR2 FQGNSA. For the CDR3, the DNA is TGTGCCAGCAGCCCATTTCCGGGACAGGGGGGTTCACCCCTCCACTTT. It is translated as CASSPFPGQGGSPLHF.

This clonotype was detected only a few times. The chain joins TRBV9 to TRBJ2-5; weak D call: TRBD2 (6 bases). The CDR3 is 13 amino acids. Germline values: CDR1 SGDLS, CDR2 YYNGEE. Trimming removed 0 bases at V and 4 bases at J, with 7 bases between. Here the CDR3 reads CASSVVGGETQYF. The DNA for the CDR3 is TGTGCCAGCAGCGTAGTGGGGGGAGAGACCCAGTACTTC.

This clonotype came up once. The rearrangement uses TRBV10-3 and TRBJ1-1; D may be TRBD1 (6 bases). The germline gives CDR1 ENHRY, CDR2 SYGVKD. The CDR3 covers 17 residues. Trimming took 3 bases from V and 1 from J, leaving 18 bases between them. The DNA of the CDR3 is TGTGCCATCAGTGATTGGCAACAGGGTTCGGGGAACACTGAAGCTTTCTTT. Protein product: CAISDWQQGSGNTEAFF.

This chain joins TRBV2 and TRBJ2-1, with a possible D match to TRBD2 (5 bases). This CDR3 region has 14 residues. Trimming pared 3 bases from V and 8 bases from J, leaving 14 bases between. CDR1 and CDR2 (germline): SNHLY, FYNNEI. CDR3 residues: CASSDSVLEDEQFF. The CDR3 bases are TGTGCCAGCAGTGATAGCGTTCTGGAGGATGAGCAGTTCTTC.

The genes are TRBV19 and TRBJ2-3; D may correspond to TRBD1 or TRBD2 (5 bases each). The germline V gene encodes CDR1 LNHDA and CDR2 SQIVND (reference sequence). V lost 4 bases, J lost 4 bases, and 18 bases lay in between. CDR3 length: 16 amino acids. The CDR3 coding sequence is TGTGCCAGTAGTACCTTACTACTAGGGGTGGCAGATACGCAGTATTTT. Amino acid sequence: CASSTLLLGVADTQYF. Combining the CDR3 with reference TRBV19 and TRBJ2-3 gives the whole variable domain DGGITQSPKYLFRKEGQNVTLSCEQNLNHDAMYWYRQDPGQGLRLIYYSQIVNDFQKGDIAEGYSVSREKKESFPLTVTSAQKNPTAFYLCASSTLLLGVADTQYFGPGTRLTVL.

Many counts were recorded for this clonotype. V usage is TRBV12-3 or TRBV12-4 and J usage is TRBJ2-3; TRBD2 aligns across 8 bases. The CDR3 consists of 16 residues. V gave up 4 bases and J gave up 1 base; unmatched junction bases: 7. The CDR3 sequence: CASSSLGAGGTDTQYF. DNA for the CDR3: TGTGCCAGCAGTTCCCTCGGAGCGGGGGGCACAGATACGCAGTATTTT.

The V and J genes are TRBV4-3 and TRBJ1-2, with D unresolved. The CDR3 loop spans 12 amino acids. The germline V gene has CDR1 LGHNA and CDR2 YSLEER. Trimming cost V 0 bases and J 7 bases, with 6 bases left between them. CDR3 protein: CASSQERSGYTF. As DNA, the CDR3 is TGCGCCAGCAGCCAAGAAAGGAGTGGCTACACCTTC.

Of note for this clonotype: Sequence at one end of the junction differs from germline and may be a read error. This chain uses TRBV25-1 with TRBJ1-1; D not certain. This CDR3 is built from 11 residues. The germline V gene encodes CDR1 MGHDK and CDR2 SYGVNS. The CDR3 region has the DNA TGTGCCAGAAGTGACTTCACTGAAGCTTTCTTT. Protein sequence: CARSDFTEAFF.

This rearrangement joins TRBV25-1 to TRBJ1-4; D uncertain. V gave up 8 bases and J gave up 1 base, with 5 bases separating them. The V gene's germline CDR1 is MGHDK and CDR2 SYGVNS. The CDR3 is 12 residues long. The CDR3 DNA is TGTGCCAGCGGAGGAACTAATGAAAAACTGTTTTTT. It codes for CASGGTNEKLFF.

This clonotype was counted a few times. This chain joins TRBV7-2 and TRBJ1-2; D is possibly TRBD1 (6 bases). The CDR3 is 12 residues long. Trimming took 8 bases from V and 8 from J, leaving 15 bases between them. Germline V lookup: CDR1 SGHTA, CDR2 FQGNSA. CDR3 sequence reads: CASQLRGHGYTF. The CDR3 region has the DNA TGTGCCAGCCAGCTTCGGGGGCACGGCTACACCTTC.

The table lists this clonotype with a few counts. V is TRBV7-2 and J is TRBJ2-1; the match to TRBD2 covers 14 bases. With 4 bases clipped from V and 9 bases from J, the junction kept 17 bases outside the gene matches. The germline gives CDR1 SGHTA, CDR2 FQGNSA. The CDR3 is made up of 19 amino acids. CDR3 coding DNA: TGTGCCAGCAGCTACCGTGGACTAGCGGGGGGCCAGTTAGGAGGTGAGCAGTTCTTC. Translating it yields CASSYRGLAGGQLGGEQFF.

This clonotype was counted between two and nine times. V is TRBV4-3 and J is TRBJ1-2; the D is unclear. This CDR3 has 14 amino acids. Germline V CDR1 and CDR2: LGHNA, YSLEER. The V end was cut by 0 bases, the J end by 6 bases, with 11 bases between. The CDR3 is CASSQESVMDGYTF. The CDR3 DNA sequence: TGCGCCAGCAGCCAAGAATCGGTTATGGATGGCTACACCTTC.

This clonotype was seen more than once but under ten times. The chain combines TRBV5-4 with TRBJ2-7; tentatively, D is TRBD1 (5 bases). This CDR3 region has 14 residues. Germline V gene sequence: CDR1 SGHNT, CDR2 YYREEE (reference sequence). V lost 0 bases and J lost 4, with 11 bases in between. As DNA, the CDR3 is TGTGCCAGCAGCTTGGGTGGGGCGCCGTACGAGCAGTACTTC. This codes for CASSLGGAPYEQYF.

The DNA of the CDR3 is TGTGCCAGCAGTACCAGCGGGAGCGGGCAGTACGTC. Translation gives CASSTSGSGQYV. The V gene is TRBV6-2 or TRBV6-3, the J gene TRBJ2-7, with 8 bases identical to TRBD2. Germline CDR1 is MNHEY and CDR2 is SVGEGT. J lost 9 bases, V lost 5 bases, and 6 bases had no gene match. This CDR3 has 12 residues.